This entry describes one T cell receptor (beta chain). Its target is not known. The assay was immunoSEQ multiplex PCR, and TCRdb's table has in-frame clones only and misses some. The sample has approximately 2.5 million clones; over 85% are singletons. The CDR3 contains 15 residues. Germline V gives CDR1 MDHEN, CDR2 SYDVKM. The V gene lost 6 bases and the J gene lost 0 bases, with 12 bases spanning the gap. These data belong to a study of shared clonotypes between healthy human individuals. Study-wide results and limits: A generally larger estimated richness was seen in naive subsets than in memory subsets.

This rearrangement joins TRBV28 to TRBJ1-5; D is unresolved. The specimen was naive CD4+ T cells sorted from blood. The subset was: CD45RA+ positively selected. The sequence came from a man aged 18 to 29 in good health. The CDR3 DNA reads as TGTGCCAGCAGCCCGGACGGCAATAGCAATCAGCCCCAGCATTTT. Translation gives CASSPDGNSNQPQHF. The full variable domain, rest sourced from reference TRBV28 and TRBJ1-5, is DVKVTQSSRYLVKRTGEKVFLECVQDMDHENMFWYRQDPGLGLRLIYFSYDVKMKEKGDIPEGYSVSREKKERFSLILESASTNQTSMYLCASSPDGNSNQPQHFGDGTRLSIL.